This TCR beta chain comes out of a study of blood T cell repertoires in COVID-19. Across the whole study: Acute-phase and convalescent COVID-19 samples originated in the United States, Italy and Spain.

Participants, roughly 18 to 89 years old, spanned 24 US areas. Among Cohort 3 donors, those recovered had two negative PCRs, clearance, or symptom resolution. Generated by immunoSEQ multiplex PCR, the TCRdb table keeps only in-frame clones and is missing some. The data show more than 250,000 clones, more than 85% seen once. Germline CDR1 and CDR2: KGHSH and LQKENI. V shed 3 bases and J shed 7 bases, with 16 bases lying between them. CDR3 length: 14 residues. This clone was detected once. Source material: PBMCs or T cells enriched from blood (not recorded which). This chain uses TRBV18 with TRBJ2-7; a possible D gene is TRBD1 (5 bases). This clonotype was obtained from a young woman who had recovered from COVID-19. CDR3 DNA: TGTGCCAGCTCACCCCCGATAGGGGCGGTGGAGCAGTACTTC. It yields the protein CASSPPIGAVEQYF.